The entry below gives a single T cell receptor (beta chain) sequence along with its context. The antigen is undetermined. The J segment lost 1 base and the V segment lost 5 bases, leaving 5 bases of the junction unmatched. The CDR3 covers 15 residues. Germline values: CDR1 MNHNY, CDR2 SVGAGI (reference sequence). The sample belongs to a study of cytomegalovirus exposure and HLA in healthy donors. Study details: Out of 150 million to 200 million T cells, an earlier analysis found some 120 million unique TCR beta sequences in total.

Points from the study as a whole: A later analysis linked around 15,000 TCR beta sequences to HLA alleles at 0.05 false discovery rate. In vitro, three CMV-associated chains proved specific for CMV antigens. A later analysis reportedly found that, within productive TCRs, an Asian-associated ancestry cluster had fewer N-insertions than the mean observed across the roughly 700 donors.

PCR amplification relied on 60 Vbeta primers (plus 13 Jbeta primers). Produced via immunoSEQ multiplex PCR; TCRdb's table is partial and in-frame only. Among about 150,000 clones listed, 70% to 80% were seen once. The V and J genes are TRBV6-6 and TRBJ2-1; TRBD2 aligns across 7 bases. This TCR was recovered from a woman in her forties in good health and CMV-seronegative. Material for sequencing was PBMCs. CDR3 sequence: CASSPAGVSYNEQFF. The CDR3 DNA reads TGTGCCAGCAGTCCGGCGGGGGTTTCCTACAATGAGCAGTTCTTC.